What follows is one T cell receptor beta chain and its context. This entry belongs to a study of T-cell reconstitution after alpha-beta-depleted transplantation in children. Molecular barcoding with unique molecular identifiers was used for the TCRbeta library. MiXCR was run by TCRdb on the PCR reads, yielding one entry per CDR3 protein. This table has nearly 400,000 distinct CDR3 sequences, 20% appearing once. Germline lookup yields CDR1 LNHDA and CDR2 SQIVND (reference sequence). The CDR3 extends over 15 amino acids. Losses at the gene ends were 7 bases for V and 2 bases for J; bases not matched to a gene: 11.

The origin of this receptor is a human donor who donated a stem cell graft to a child with acute myeloid leukemia. This rearrangement joins TRBV19 to TRBJ2-7, with 7 bases fitting TRBD2. The source material was PBMCs from the stem cell graft donor, sampled from the stem cell graft. The CDR3 coding sequence is TGTGCCAGTACCGGGGGGACTCCCTCTCCCTACGAGCAGTACTTC. Its protein is CASTGGTPSPYEQYF.